In its sample, the clone carrying this T cell receptor beta chain was seen once. What it binds is unknown. The entry originates in a study of blood T cells in healthy people across ages. Regarding the study as a whole: Strong correlation linked observed beta diversity and percent naive T cells.

PCR was performed a second time for roughly 7 to 12 cycles using a sample-barcoded 5' primer and a J-beta primer mix. A single record per CDR3 protein comes from TCRdb applying MiXCR to the 5' RACE reads. The sample lists about 1.6 million distinct CDR3 sequences, about 35% occurring once. The germline V and J ends were trimmed by 7 bases and 0 bases, with 9 bases remaining between them. CDR3 length equals 13 residues. The TCR originated in a woman aged 25 to 39 in good health. Sequencing was carried out using blood. This sequence joins TRBV12-3 or TRBV12-4 and TRBJ1-2; perhaps TRBD1 as D (5 bases). This CDR3 is CASTFRANYGYTF. DNA of the CDR3: TGTGCCAGCACCTTCAGGGCTAACTATGGCTACACCTTC.